This TCR beta chain is from a study of shared clonotypes between healthy human individuals. Germline assignment: CDR1 SGDLS and CDR2 YYNGEE. The CDR3 has 14 amino acids. Trimming removed 3 bases from V and 4 bases from J; junction bases left unmatched: 5. Notes on the study in general: Naive subsets, compared against memory subsets, generally had larger estimated richness values. Genetic and exposure-history diversity was limited by the small donor number.

A split of CD4+ cells into CD45RA+ naive and CD45RA-negative memory subsets was performed. Per the original methods: ImmunoSEQ gave junction-only sequences without quality scores, so filtering differed. Data came from immunoSEQ multiplex PCR; TCRdb stores just in-frame clones and leaves some out. That table supplies the V and J calls and clone size; D and trimming were determined from the DNA. The table has fewer than 3 million clones, around 92% seen once. The table lists this clone with a count of one. Its specificity is not known. The origin of this receptor is a man between 18 and 29 years old in good health. Some clones in this sample may be carry-over from other donors' samples. The material sequenced was naive CD4+ T cells from PBMCs. Subset given: CD45RA+ positively selected. V and J are TRBV9 and TRBJ1-2; TRBD1 matches 8 bases. Here the CDR3 DNA reads TGTGCCAGCAGCGAGGGACAGGCGACCTATGGCTACACCTTC. Amino acid sequence: CASSEGQATYGYTF.